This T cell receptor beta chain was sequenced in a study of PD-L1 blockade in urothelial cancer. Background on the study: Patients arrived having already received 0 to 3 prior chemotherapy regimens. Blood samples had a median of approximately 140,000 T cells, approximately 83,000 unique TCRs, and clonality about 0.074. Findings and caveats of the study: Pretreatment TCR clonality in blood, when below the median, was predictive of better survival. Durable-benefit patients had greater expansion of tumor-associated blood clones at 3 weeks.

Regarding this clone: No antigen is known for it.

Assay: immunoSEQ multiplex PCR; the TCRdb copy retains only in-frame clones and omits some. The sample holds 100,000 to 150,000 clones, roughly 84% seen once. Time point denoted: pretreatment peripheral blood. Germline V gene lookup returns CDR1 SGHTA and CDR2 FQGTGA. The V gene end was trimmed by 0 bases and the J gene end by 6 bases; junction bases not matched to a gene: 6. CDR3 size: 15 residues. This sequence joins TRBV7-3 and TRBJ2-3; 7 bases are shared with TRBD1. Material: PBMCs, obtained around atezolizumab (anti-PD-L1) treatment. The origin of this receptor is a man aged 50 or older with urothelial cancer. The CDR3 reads CASSLTGGAFDTQYF. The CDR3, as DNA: TGTGCCAGCAGCTTAACAGGGGGCGCTTTTGATACGCAGTATTTT.